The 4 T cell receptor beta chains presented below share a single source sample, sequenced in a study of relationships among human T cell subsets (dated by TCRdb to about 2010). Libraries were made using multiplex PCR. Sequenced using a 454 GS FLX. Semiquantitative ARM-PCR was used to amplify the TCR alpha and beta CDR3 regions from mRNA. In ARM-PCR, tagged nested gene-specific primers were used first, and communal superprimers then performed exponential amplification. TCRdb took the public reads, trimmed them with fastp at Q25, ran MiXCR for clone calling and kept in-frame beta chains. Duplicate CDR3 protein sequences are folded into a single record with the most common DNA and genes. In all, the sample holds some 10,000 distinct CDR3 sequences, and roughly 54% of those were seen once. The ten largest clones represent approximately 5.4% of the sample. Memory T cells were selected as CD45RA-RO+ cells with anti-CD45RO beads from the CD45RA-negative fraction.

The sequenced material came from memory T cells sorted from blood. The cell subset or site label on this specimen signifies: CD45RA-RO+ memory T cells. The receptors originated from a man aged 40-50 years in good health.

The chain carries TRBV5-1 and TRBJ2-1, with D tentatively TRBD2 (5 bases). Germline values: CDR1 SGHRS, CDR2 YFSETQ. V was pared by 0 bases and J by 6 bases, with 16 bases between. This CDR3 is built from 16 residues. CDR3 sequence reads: CASSLGSVGTSNEQFF. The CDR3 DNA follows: TGCGCCAGCAGCTTGGGATCGGTGGGTACTAGCAATGAGCAGTTCTTC.

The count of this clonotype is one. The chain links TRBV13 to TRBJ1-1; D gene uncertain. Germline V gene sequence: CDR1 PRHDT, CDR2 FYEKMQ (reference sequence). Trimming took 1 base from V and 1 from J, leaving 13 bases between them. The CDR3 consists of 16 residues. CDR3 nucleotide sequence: TGTGCCAGCAGCTTAGCACAGCCAGGAAGGAACACTGAAGCTTTCTTT. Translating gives CASSLAQPGRNTEAFF.

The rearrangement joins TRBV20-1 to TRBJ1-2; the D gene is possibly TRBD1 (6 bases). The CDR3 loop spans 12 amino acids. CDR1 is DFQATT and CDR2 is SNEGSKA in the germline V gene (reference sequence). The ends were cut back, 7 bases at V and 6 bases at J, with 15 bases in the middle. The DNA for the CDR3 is TGCAGTGGGGGTCGGGGGGCAGATGGCTACACCTTC. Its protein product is CSGGRGADGYTF.

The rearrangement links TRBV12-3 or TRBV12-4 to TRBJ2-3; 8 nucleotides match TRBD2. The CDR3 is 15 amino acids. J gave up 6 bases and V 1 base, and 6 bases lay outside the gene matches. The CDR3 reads CASSLEAGVWDTQYF. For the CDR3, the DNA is TGTGCCAGCAGTTTAGAAGCGGGAGTTTGGGATACGCAGTATTTT.